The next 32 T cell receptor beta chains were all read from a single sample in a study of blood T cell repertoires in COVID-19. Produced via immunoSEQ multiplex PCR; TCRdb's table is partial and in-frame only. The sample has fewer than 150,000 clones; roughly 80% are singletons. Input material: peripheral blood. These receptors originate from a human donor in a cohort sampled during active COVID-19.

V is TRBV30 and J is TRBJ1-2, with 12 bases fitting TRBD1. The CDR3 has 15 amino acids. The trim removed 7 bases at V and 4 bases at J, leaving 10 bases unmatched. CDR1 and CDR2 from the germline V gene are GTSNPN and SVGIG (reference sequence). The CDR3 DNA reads TGTGCCTTCCTCCGGGACAGGGGGCTGGGCTATGGCTACACCTTC. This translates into CAFLRDRGLGYGYTF.

The CDR3 reads CAWTAGVGSNQPQHF. In DNA form, the CDR3 reads TGTGCCTGGACCGCGGGGGTTGGTAGCAATCAGCCCCAGCATTTT. The chain has TRBV30 and TRBJ1-5, with D possibly being TRBD1 (5 bases). CDR1 is GTSNPN and CDR2 is SVGIG in the germline V gene (reference sequence). The CDR3 extends over 15 amino acids. Trimming removed 4 bases from V and 0 bases from J, with 13 bases in between.

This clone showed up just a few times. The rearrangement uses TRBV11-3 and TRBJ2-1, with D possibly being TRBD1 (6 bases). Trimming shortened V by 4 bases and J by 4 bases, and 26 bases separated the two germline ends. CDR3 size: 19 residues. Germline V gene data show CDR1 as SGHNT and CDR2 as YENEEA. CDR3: CASSSPSPRIRQVYNEQFF. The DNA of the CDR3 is TGTGCCAGCAGCTCTCCTAGCCCGCGGATACGACAGGTGTACAATGAGCAGTTCTTC. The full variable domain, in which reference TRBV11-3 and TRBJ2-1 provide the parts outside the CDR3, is EAGVVQSPRYKIIEKKQPVAFWCNPISGHNTLYWYLQNLGQGPELLIRYENEEAVDDSQLPKDRFSAERLKGVDSTLKIQPAELGDSAVYLCASSSPSPRIRQVYNEQFFGPGTRLTVL.

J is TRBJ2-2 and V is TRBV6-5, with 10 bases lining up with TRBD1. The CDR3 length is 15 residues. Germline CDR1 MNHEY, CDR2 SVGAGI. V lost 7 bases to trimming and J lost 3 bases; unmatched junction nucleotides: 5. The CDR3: CASKQTGGYTGELFF. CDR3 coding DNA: TGTGCCAGCAAGCAGACAGGGGGCTACACCGGGGAGCTGTTTTTT.

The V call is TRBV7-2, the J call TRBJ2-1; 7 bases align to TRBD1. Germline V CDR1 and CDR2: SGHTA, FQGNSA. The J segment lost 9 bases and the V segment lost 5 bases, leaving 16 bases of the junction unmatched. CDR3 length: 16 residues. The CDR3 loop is CASSPRFDRVGGEQFF. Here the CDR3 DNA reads TGTGCCAGCAGCCCCCGATTTGACAGGGTCGGCGGTGAGCAGTTCTTC. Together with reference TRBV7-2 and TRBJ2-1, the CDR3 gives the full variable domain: GAGVSQSPSNKVTEKGKDVELRCDPISGHTALYWYRQSLGQGLEFLIYFQGNSAPDKSGLPSDRFSAERTGGSVSTLTIQRTQQEDSAVYLCASSPRFDRVGGEQFFGPGTRLTVL.

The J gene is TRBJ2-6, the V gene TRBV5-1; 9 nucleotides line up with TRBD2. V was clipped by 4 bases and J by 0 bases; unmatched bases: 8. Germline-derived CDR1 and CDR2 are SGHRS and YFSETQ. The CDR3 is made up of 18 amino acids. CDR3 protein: CASSPSGATFSGANVLTF. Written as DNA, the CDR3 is TGCGCCAGCAGCCCTAGCGGGGCTACGTTCTCTGGGGCCAACGTCCTGACTTTC.

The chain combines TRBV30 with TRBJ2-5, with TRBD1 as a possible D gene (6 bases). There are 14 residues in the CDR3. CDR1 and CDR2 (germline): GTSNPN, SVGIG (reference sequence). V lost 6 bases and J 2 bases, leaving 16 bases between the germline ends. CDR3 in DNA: TGTGCCTGCACCTTAGACAGGACACAAGAGACCCAGTACTTC. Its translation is CACTLDRTQETQYF.

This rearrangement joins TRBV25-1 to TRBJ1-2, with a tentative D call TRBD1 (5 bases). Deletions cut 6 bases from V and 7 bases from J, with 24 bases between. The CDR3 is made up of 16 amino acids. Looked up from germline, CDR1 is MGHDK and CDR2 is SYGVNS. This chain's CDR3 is CASSLLCGGSLCGYTF. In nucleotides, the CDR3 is TGTGCCAGCAGCTTGTTGTGCGGGGGAAGTCTCTGTGGCTACACCTTC.

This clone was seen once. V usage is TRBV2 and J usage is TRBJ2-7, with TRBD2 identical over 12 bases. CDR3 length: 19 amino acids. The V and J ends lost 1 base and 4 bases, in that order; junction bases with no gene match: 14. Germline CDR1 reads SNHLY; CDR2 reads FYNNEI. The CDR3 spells CASSEGARVLAGGRYEQYF. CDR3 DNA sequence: TGTGCCAGCAGTGAAGGGGCTCGGGTCCTAGCGGGGGGGCGATACGAGCAGTACTTC.

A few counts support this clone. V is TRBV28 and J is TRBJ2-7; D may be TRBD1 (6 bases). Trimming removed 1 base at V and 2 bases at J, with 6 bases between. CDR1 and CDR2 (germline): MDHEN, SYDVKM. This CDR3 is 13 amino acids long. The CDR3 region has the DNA TGTGCCAGCAGTTTATCAGGGGCCTACGAGCAGTACTTC. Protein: CASSLSGAYEQYF.

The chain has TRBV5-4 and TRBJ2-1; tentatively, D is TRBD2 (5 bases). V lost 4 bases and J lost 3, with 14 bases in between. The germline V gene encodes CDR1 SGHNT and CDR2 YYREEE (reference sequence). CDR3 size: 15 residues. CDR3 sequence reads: CASSLAEPFYNEQFF. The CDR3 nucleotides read TGTGCCAGCAGCCTAGCCGAACCCTTCTACAATGAGCAGTTCTTC.

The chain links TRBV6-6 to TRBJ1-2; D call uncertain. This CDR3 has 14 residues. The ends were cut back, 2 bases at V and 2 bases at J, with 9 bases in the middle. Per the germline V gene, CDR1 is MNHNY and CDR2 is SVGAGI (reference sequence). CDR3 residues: CASSYVEANYGYTF. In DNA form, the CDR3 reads TGTGCCAGCAGTTACGTTGAGGCGAACTATGGCTACACCTTC.

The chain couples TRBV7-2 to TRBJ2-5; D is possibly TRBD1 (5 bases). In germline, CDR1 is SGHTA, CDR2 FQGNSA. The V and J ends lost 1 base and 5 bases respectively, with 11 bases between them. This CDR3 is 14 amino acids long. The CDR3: CASSLVGRAETQYF. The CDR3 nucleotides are TGTGCCAGCAGCTTAGTTGGCAGGGCTGAGACCCAGTACTTC. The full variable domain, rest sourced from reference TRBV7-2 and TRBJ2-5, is GAGVSQSPSNKVTEKGKDVELRCDPISGHTALYWYRQSLGQGLEFLIYFQGNSAPDKSGLPSDRFSAERTGGSVSTLTIQRTQQEDSAVYLCASSLVGRAETQYFGPGTRLLVL.

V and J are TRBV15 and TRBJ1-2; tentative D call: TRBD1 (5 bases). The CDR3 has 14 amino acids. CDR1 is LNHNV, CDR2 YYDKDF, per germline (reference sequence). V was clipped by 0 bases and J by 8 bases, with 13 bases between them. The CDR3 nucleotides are TGTGCCACCAGCAGAGATCTCGGAGGGGCCGGCTACACCTTC. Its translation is CATSRDLGGAGYTF.

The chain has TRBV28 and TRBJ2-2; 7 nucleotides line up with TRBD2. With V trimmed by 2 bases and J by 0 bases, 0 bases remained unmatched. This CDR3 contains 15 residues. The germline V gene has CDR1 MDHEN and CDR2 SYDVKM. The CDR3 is CASSLAGANTGELFF. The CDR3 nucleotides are TGTGCCAGCAGTTTAGCGGGGGCGAACACCGGGGAGCTGTTTTTT.

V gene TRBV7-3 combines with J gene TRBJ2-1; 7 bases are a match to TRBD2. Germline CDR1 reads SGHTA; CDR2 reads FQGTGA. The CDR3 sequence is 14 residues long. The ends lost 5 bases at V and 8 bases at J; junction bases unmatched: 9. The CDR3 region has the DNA TGTGCCAGCAGCCGGACTAGTTGGGTCGATGAGCAGTTCTTC. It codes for CASSRTSWVDEQFF.

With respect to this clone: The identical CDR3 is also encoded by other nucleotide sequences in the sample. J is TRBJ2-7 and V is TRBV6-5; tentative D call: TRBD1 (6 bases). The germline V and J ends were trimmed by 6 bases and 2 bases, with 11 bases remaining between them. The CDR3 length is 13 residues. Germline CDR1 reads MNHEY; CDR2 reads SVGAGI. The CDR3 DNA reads TGTGCCAGCAGCACAACAGGGCCCTACGAGCAGTACTTC. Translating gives CASSTTGPYEQYF.

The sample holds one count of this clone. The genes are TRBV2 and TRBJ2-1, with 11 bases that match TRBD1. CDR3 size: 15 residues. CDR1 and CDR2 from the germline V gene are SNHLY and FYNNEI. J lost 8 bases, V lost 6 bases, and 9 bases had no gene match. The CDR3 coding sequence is TGTGCCAGCAGCCGGGACAGGGGGTTGAGTCATGAGCAGTTCTTC. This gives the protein CASSRDRGLSHEQFF. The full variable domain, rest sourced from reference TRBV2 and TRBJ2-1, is EPEVTQTPSHQVTQMGQEVILRCVPISNHLYFYWYRQILGQKVEFLVSFYNNEISEKSEIFDDQFSVERPDGSNFTLKIRSTKLEDSAMYFCASSRDRGLSHEQFFGPGTRLTVL.

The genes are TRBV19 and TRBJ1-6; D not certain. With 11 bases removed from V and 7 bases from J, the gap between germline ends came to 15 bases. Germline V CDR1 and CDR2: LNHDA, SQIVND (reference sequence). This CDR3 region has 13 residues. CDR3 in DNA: TGTGCCTCCCAGGACTTGGGGAATTCACCCCTCCACTTT. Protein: CASQDLGNSPLHF. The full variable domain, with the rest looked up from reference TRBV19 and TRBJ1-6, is DGGITQSPKYLFRKEGQNVTLSCEQNLNHDAMYWYRQDPGQGLRLIYYSQIVNDFQKGDIAEGYSVSREKKESFPLTVTSAQKNPTAFYLCASQDLGNSPLHFGNGTRLTVT.

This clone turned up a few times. CDR3: CASSPGPLGGNQPQHF. In DNA, the CDR3 is TGTGCCAGCAGCCCAGGCCCATTAGGGGGTAACCAGCCCCAGCATTTT. The V call is TRBV2, the J call TRBJ1-5; a weak D match, TRBD1 (6 bases). Trimming took off 6 bases at V and 7 bases at J, with 22 bases between the two ends. Germline lookup yields CDR1 SNHLY and CDR2 FYNNEI. The CDR3 covers 16 residues.

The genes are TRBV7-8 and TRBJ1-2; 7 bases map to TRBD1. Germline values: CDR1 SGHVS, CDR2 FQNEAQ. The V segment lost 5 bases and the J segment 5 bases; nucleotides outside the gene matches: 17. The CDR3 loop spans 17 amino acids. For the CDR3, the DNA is TGTGCCAGCAGCGATCTTATTGCTAGGACAGGCTTTTATGGCTACACCTTC. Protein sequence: CASSDLIARTGFYGYTF.

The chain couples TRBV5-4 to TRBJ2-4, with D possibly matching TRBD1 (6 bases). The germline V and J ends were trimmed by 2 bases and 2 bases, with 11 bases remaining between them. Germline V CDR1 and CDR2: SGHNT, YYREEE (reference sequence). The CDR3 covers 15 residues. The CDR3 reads CASSFFRGSKNIQYF. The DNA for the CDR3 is TGTGCCAGCAGCTTTTTCAGGGGATCCAAAAACATTCAGTACTTC. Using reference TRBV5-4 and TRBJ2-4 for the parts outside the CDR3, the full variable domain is ETGVTQSPTHLIKTRGQQVTLRCSSQSGHNTVSWYQQALGQGPQFIFQYYREEENGRGNFPPRFSGLQFPNYSSELNVNALELDDSALYLCASSFFRGSKNIQYFGAGTRLSVL.

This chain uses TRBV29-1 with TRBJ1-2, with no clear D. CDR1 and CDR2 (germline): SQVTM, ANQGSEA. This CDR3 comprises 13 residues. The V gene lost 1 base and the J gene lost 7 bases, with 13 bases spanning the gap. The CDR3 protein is CSVEGGLLSGYTF. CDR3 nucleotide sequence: TGCAGCGTTGAAGGAGGTCTTCTAAGTGGCTACACCTTC.

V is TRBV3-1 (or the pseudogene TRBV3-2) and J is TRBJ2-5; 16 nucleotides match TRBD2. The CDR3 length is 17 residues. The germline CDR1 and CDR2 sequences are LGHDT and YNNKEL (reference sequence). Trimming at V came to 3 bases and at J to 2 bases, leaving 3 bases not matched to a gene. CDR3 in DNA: TGTGCCAGCAGCCAGGGACTAGCGGGGGGGCCACAAGAGACCCAGTACTTC. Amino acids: CASSQGLAGGPQETQYF.

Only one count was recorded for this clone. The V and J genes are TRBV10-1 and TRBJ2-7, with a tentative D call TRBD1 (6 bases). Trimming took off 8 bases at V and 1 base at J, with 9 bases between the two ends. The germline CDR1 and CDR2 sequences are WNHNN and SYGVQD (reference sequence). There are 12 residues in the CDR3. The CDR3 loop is CASQDRSYEQYF. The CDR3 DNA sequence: TGCGCCAGCCAGGACAGATCCTACGAGCAGTACTTC.

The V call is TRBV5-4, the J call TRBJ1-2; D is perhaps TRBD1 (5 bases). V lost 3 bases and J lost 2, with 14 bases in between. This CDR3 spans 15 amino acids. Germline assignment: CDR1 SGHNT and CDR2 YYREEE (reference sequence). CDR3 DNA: TGTGCCAGCAGCTCAAAGACAGTTCTAAACTATGGCTACACCTTC. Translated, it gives CASSSKTVLNYGYTF.

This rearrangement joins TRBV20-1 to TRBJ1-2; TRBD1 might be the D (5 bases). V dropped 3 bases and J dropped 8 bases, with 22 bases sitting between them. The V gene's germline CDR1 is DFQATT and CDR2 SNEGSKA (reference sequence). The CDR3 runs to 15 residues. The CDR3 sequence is CSASSRLTTGGGYTF. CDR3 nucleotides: TGCAGTGCTAGTAGCCGCCTTACCACAGGCGGAGGCTACACCTTC.

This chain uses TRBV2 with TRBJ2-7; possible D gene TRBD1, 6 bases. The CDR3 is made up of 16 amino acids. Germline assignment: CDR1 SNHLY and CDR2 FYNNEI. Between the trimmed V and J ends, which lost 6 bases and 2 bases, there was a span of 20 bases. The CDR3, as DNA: TGTGCCAGCAGGGGCTTACCTTCACAGGGTACCTACGAGCAGTACTTC. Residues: CASRGLPSQGTYEQYF.

The CDR3 is CASSLLGEGTEAFF. The CDR3 coding sequence is TGTGCCAGCAGCTTATTGGGGGAGGGGACTGAAGCTTTCTTT. This sequence joins TRBV7-9 and TRBJ1-1; D is possibly TRBD1 (5 bases). There are 14 residues in the CDR3. The ends were cut back, 2 bases at V and 5 bases at J, with 12 bases in the middle. Germline CDR1 SEHNR, CDR2 FQNEAQ (reference sequence).

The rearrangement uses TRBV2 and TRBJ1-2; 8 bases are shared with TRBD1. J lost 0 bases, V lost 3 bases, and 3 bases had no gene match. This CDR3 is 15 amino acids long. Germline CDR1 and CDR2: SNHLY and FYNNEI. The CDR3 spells CASSDQGATNYGYTF. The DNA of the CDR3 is TGTGCCAGCAGTGATCAGGGGGCGACTAACTATGGCTACACCTTC. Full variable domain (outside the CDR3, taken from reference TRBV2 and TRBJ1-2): EPEVTQTPSHQVTQMGQEVILRCVPISNHLYFYWYRQILGQKVEFLVSFYNNEISEKSEIFDDQFSVERPDGSNFTLKIRSTKLEDSAMYFCASSDQGATNYGYTFGSGTRLTVV.

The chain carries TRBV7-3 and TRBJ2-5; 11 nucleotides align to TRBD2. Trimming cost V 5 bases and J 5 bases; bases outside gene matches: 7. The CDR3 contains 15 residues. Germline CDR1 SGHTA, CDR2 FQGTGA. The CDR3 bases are TGTGCCAGCAGCCCCGGACTAGCGGGTAGGGAGACCCAGTACTTC. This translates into CASSPGLAGRETQYF.

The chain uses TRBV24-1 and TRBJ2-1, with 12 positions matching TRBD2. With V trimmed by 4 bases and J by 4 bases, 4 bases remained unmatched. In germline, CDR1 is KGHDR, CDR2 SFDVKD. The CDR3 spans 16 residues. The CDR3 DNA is TGTGCCACCAGTGACCCTAGCGGGGGGGATTACAATGAGCAGTTCTTC. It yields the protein CATSDPSGGDYNEQFF.